One sample yielded the 19 T cell receptor beta chains listed below, sequenced in a study of blood T cell repertoires in COVID-19. Produced via immunoSEQ multiplex PCR; TCRdb's table is partial and in-frame only. The sample includes approximately 66,000 clones, around 87% of them seen just once. Sequences were obtained from peripheral blood. These receptors came from a man aged 60-69 years with acute or convalescent COVID-19.

V is TRBV19 and J is TRBJ1-3; 7 nucleotides agree with TRBD1. After removal of 4 bases from V and 8 bases from J, the junction contained 5 bases not matched to a gene. Looked up from germline, CDR1 is LNHDA and CDR2 is SQIVND (reference sequence). The CDR3 sequence is 13 residues long. The DNA of the CDR3 is TGTGCCAGTAGTAAGGACAGGCGGGACACCATATATTTT. As protein: CASSKDRRDTIYF.

The chain uses TRBV12-1 and TRBJ2-7; the D call of TRBD1 is as the table states it, not checked on the DNA. TRBV12-1 is an annotated pseudogene. The CDR3 covers 15 residues. The CDR3 sequence is CASSKQGALLPEQYF. CDR3 sequence (DNA): TGTGCCAGCAGCAAACAGGGGGCCCTGCTCCCCGAGCAGTACTTC.

The chain links TRBV3-1 (or the pseudogene TRBV3-2) to TRBJ1-4, with 9 bases aligning to TRBD1. Germline-derived CDR1 and CDR2 are LGHDT and YNNKEL (reference sequence). Trimming took 2 bases from V and 8 from J; bases not matched to a gene: 9. The CDR3 is 16 residues long. This CDR3 is CASSQLMDRGGEKLFF. The CDR3 nucleotides read TGTGCCAGCAGCCAACTTATGGACAGGGGAGGCGAAAAACTGTTTTTT.

This chain links TRBV5-1 with TRBJ2-5; 8 bases are shared with TRBD2. Germline-derived CDR1 and CDR2 are SGHRS and YFSETQ. V lost 2 bases to trimming and J lost 1 base; unmatched junction nucleotides: 4. The CDR3 covers 15 residues. CDR3 residues: CASSLVAGTQETQYF. The CDR3 DNA reads as TGCGCCAGCAGCTTAGTAGCGGGGACCCAAGAGACCCAGTACTTC. Variable domain in full (rest from reference TRBV5-1 and TRBJ2-5): KAGVTQTPRYLIKTRGQQVTLSCSPISGHRSVSWYQQTPGQGLQFLFEYFSETQRNKGNFPGRFSGRQFSNSRSEMNVSTLELGDSALYLCASSLVAGTQETQYFGPGTRLLVL.

The chain is built from TRBV19 and TRBJ1-5, with 9 bases identical to TRBD1. Germline V gene lookup returns CDR1 LNHDA and CDR2 SQIVND (reference sequence). The CDR3 extends over 13 amino acids. Trimming cost V 5 bases and J 4 bases; bases outside gene matches: 0. CDR3 loop: CASSGTGNQPQHF. The CDR3 nucleotides read TGTGCCAGTAGTGGGACAGGGAATCAGCCCCAGCATTTT.

The gene calls are TRBV5-4 and TRBJ1-1, with 9 bases matching TRBD1. V shed 4 bases and J 5 bases; nucleotides not matched to a gene: 6. CDR1 and CDR2 (germline): SGHNT, YYREEE (reference sequence). This CDR3 region has 14 residues. CDR3 in amino acids: CASSRGQGKTEAFF. CDR3 bases: TGTGCCAGCAGCCGGGGACAGGGAAAAACTGAAGCTTTCTTT.

The genes are TRBV7-8 and TRBJ1-3, with D possibly TRBD1 on 5 matching bases. Germline V lookup: CDR1 SGHVS, CDR2 FQNEAQ. V lost 5 bases and J lost 5, with 7 bases in between. The CDR3 runs to 12 residues. This CDR3 reads CASSPDRNTIYF. CDR3 DNA sequence: TGTGCCAGCAGCCCGGACAGAAACACCATATATTTT.

This chain joins TRBV7-8 and TRBJ2-7, with TRBD1 identical over 10 bases. The ends lost 4 bases at V and 7 bases at J; junction bases unmatched: 7. Germline V CDR1 and CDR2: SGHVS, FQNEAQ. The CDR3 sequence is 14 residues long. The CDR3 protein is CASSSRQGAWEQYF. The CDR3 coding sequence is TGTGCCAGCAGCTCCCGACAGGGGGCATGGGAGCAGTACTTC.

This clone was detected a few times. This chain joins TRBV7-6 and TRBJ2-1; tentatively, D is TRBD1 (6 bases). V dropped 5 bases and J dropped 4 bases, with 9 bases sitting between them. This CDR3 contains 13 residues. Germline V gene lookup returns CDR1 SGHVS and CDR2 FNYEAQ. The DNA of the CDR3 is TGTGCCAGCAGCCGGACAGTATACAATGAGCAGTTCTTC. It specifies CASSRTVYNEQFF.

The CDR3 nucleotides read TGTGCCACCTCGACCCTTTCGGGAGATACGCAGTATTTT. It specifies CATSTLSGDTQYF. The chain recombines TRBV24-1 with TRBJ2-3; D is uncertain. CDR1 KGHDR and CDR2 SFDVKD come from the germline V gene. There are 13 residues in the CDR3. The germline V and J ends were trimmed by 9 bases and 5 bases, with 14 bases remaining between them.

In the case of this clone: This CDR3 is also generated by other DNA sequences in the sample. The chain combines TRBV18 with TRBJ1-2; 9 positions match TRBD1. V shed 3 bases, J shed 2 bases, and the junction held 1 base outside the gene matches. The CDR3 consists of 14 residues. Germline V lookup: CDR1 KGHSH, CDR2 LQKENI. As DNA, the CDR3 is TGTGCCAGCTCACCCGGACAGGGGAACTATGGCTACACCTTC. Translated: CASSPGQGNYGYTF.

This clone was observed once. The chain joins TRBV7-2 to TRBJ2-5; 12 positions agree with TRBD2. Trimming removed 5 bases from V and 4 bases from J; junction bases left unmatched: 8. This CDR3 spans 16 amino acids. Germline loops: CDR1 SGHTA, CDR2 FQGNSA. The CDR3 reads CASSPLAGGAVETQYF. DNA of the CDR3: TGTGCCAGCAGCCCCCTAGCGGGGGGGGCGGTAGAGACCCAGTACTTC.

J is TRBJ1-3 and V is TRBV9; possibly TRBD1 for D (6 bases). The germline V gene has CDR1 SGDLS and CDR2 YYNGEE. The CDR3 loop spans 18 amino acids. V gave up 3 bases and J gave up 2 bases, with 21 bases separating them. CDR3 amino acids: CASSAPDRRGGTGNTIYF. Here the CDR3 DNA reads TGTGCCAGCAGCGCCCCTGACAGGAGGGGGGGCACTGGAAACACCATATATTTT.

This sequence joins TRBV7-2 and TRBJ2-5; a weak D match, TRBD2 (5 bases). The germline CDR1 and CDR2 sequences are SGHTA and FQGNSA. This CDR3 spans 13 amino acids. V was pared by 5 bases and J by 9 bases, with 16 bases between. The CDR3 DNA is TGTGCCAGCAGCCTAGACGGACTTGGAGCCCAGTACTTC. Protein: CASSLDGLGAQYF.

Written as DNA, the CDR3 is TGTGCCAGCAGTAGCAGGACAGGGGGTCCCTACAATGAGCAGTTCTTC. It specifies CASSSRTGGPYNEQFF. This chain connects TRBV25-1 to TRBJ2-1, with TRBD1 identical over 10 bases. Per germline, CDR1 MGHDK and CDR2 SYGVNS. This CDR3 has 16 amino acids. V was pared by 5 bases and J by 2 bases, with 6 bases of the junction left unmatched.

This clone occurred once. The J gene is TRBJ2-5, the V gene TRBV5-1; D may be TRBD1 (5 bases). This CDR3 region has 16 residues. V dropped 2 bases and J dropped 2 bases, with 16 bases sitting between them. Looked up from germline, CDR1 is SGHRS and CDR2 is YFSETQ. CDR3 region: CASSLSTGAPQETQYF. The CDR3 nucleotides are TGCGCCAGCAGCTTATCTACAGGCGCCCCTCAAGAGACCCAGTACTTC.

The rearrangement uses TRBV13 and TRBJ2-3; possible D gene TRBD2, 6 bases. CDR1 is PRHDT and CDR2 is FYEKMQ in the germline V gene (reference sequence). The CDR3 sequence is 20 residues long. Trimming shortened V by 5 bases and J by 5 bases, and 32 bases separated the two germline ends. The CDR3 is CASSRHAFLGGPTEQDTQYF. CDR3 sequence (DNA): TGTGCCAGCAGCCGACATGCCTTTTTGGGGGGTCCGACCGAACAAGATACGCAGTATTTT.

The rearrangement uses TRBV9 and TRBJ2-3, with 10 nucleotides matching TRBD2. This CDR3 spans 18 amino acids. V dropped 0 bases and J dropped 5; count of bases not matched to a gene: 12. Germline V gene lookup returns CDR1 SGDLS and CDR2 YYNGEE. The CDR3 loop reads CASSVGRGSGGARDTQYF. CDR3 coding DNA: TGTGCCAGCAGCGTAGGGAGGGGAAGCGGGGGGGCCAGAGATACGCAGTATTTT.

This chain joins TRBV12-3 or TRBV12-4 and TRBJ2-1; D uncertain. V shed 7 bases and J shed 4 bases, with 11 bases lying between them. CDR3 size: 13 residues. The CDR3: CASTLTGYNEQFF. In DNA, the CDR3 is TGTGCCAGCACCCTGACTGGGTACAATGAGCAGTTCTTC.